The text below deals with one TCR beta chain. Original analysis: Reference gene primer amplification in the assay estimated nucleated cell counts. Libraries were prepared by immunoSEQ multiplex PCR; TCRdb keeps only in-frame clonotypes and omits some of them. The V and J calls and clone size are taken from that table; D and trimming were inferred from the DNA. The sample records around 450,000 clones, around nine tenths being singletons. This sample was included in a study of blood T cell repertoires in COVID-19. V was pared by 7 bases and J by 5 bases, with 9 bases of the junction left unmatched. This CDR3 has 15 amino acids. Germline-derived CDR1 and CDR2 are SGHAT and FQNNGV.

This sequence originates from a woman under 30 with acute COVID-19. The rearrangement links TRBV11-2 to TRBJ2-7; 12 nucleotides match TRBD1. Sequences were obtained from PBMCs or T cells enriched from blood (not recorded which). In DNA form, the CDR3 reads TGTGCCAGCACTCGACCGGGACAGGGGGCTCACGAGCAGTACTTC. Amino acids: CASTRPGQGAHEQYF. The variable domain in full, with the rest retrieved from reference TRBV11-2 and TRBJ2-7, is EAGVAQSPRYKIIEKRQSVAFWCNPISGHATLYWYQQILGQGPKLLIQFQNNGVVDDSQLPKDRFSAERLKGVDSTLKIQPAKLEDSAVYLCASTRPGQGAHEQYFGPGTRLTVT.